What follows are 29 T cell receptor beta chains derived from one specimen sequenced in a study of blood T cell repertoires in COVID-19. TCRdb keeps only in-frame clones here, not all; method: immunoSEQ multiplex PCR. The table has around 300,000 clones, roughly 90% seen once. The sequencing input was PBMCs or T cells enriched from blood (not recorded which). These receptors all come from a middle-aged woman who had recovered from COVID-19.

V usage is TRBV2 and J usage is TRBJ2-3, with 10 bases matching TRBD2. V lost 4 bases, J lost 8 bases, and 12 bases stayed unmatched. This CDR3 has 16 amino acids. Germline V gene data show CDR1 as SNHLY and CDR2 as FYNNEI. The CDR3 DNA is TGTGCCAGCAGTGGTTGGTTAAGCGGGGGGGCCGGTACGCAGTATTTT. It specifies CASSGWLSGGAGTQYF.

The rearrangement links TRBV30 to TRBJ1-5; D is unresolved. CDR1 is GTSNPN, CDR2 SVGIG, per germline (reference sequence). The CDR3 length is 14 residues. Trimming took 2 bases from V and 6 from J, leaving 14 bases between them. CDR3 protein: CAWSKSSPGQPQHF. The CDR3 region has the DNA TGTGCCTGGAGTAAGTCTAGTCCTGGTCAGCCCCAGCATTTT.

V and J are TRBV5-4 and TRBJ1-2; maybe TRBD1 (5 bases). In germline, CDR1 is SGHNT, CDR2 YYREEE (reference sequence). The CDR3 extends over 14 amino acids. The V end was cut by 1 base, the J end by 6 bases, with 13 bases between. CDR3 protein: CASSLHSRADGYTF. The CDR3 nucleotides are TGTGCCAGCAGCTTGCATTCCAGGGCTGATGGCTACACCTTC.

This clone was observed once. The V and J genes are TRBV6-5 and TRBJ2-3; perhaps TRBD1 as D (5 bases). Trimming took 0 bases from V and 7 from J, leaving 11 bases between them. The CDR3 extends over 14 amino acids. CDR1 and CDR2 (germline): MNHEY, SVGAGI. The CDR3 bases are TGTGCCAGCAGTTACTCGAACTCAGGGAATACGCAGTATTTT. Translating it yields CASSYSNSGNTQYF.

The CDR3 DNA is TGTGCCAGTAGTATGACAGCTACCATCGAGACCCAGTACTTC. Translated, it gives CASSMTATIETQYF. V and J are TRBV19 and TRBJ2-5; maybe TRBD1 (5 bases). The CDR3 has 14 residues. V was trimmed by 3 bases and J by 5 bases, leaving 13 bases between them. CDR1 LNHDA and CDR2 SQIVND come from the germline V gene (reference sequence).

The rearrangement joins TRBV11-1 to TRBJ2-3; TRBD2 might be the D (6 bases). Between the trimmed V and J ends, which lost 7 bases and 5 bases, there was a span of 16 bases. Germline V lookup: CDR1 SGHAT, CDR2 FQDESV (reference sequence). The CDR3 contains 14 residues. The CDR3 coding sequence is TGTGCCAGCACCGCGGGGCGTTATGTAGATACGCAGTATTTT. Amino acid sequence: CASTAGRYVDTQYF.

J is TRBJ1-2 and V is TRBV5-1; D remains ambiguous. Germline lookup yields CDR1 SGHRS and CDR2 YFSETQ. The CDR3 extends over 12 amino acids. Trimming stripped 3 bases from V and 4 bases from J, with 7 bases between. CDR3 sequence: CASSSTTYGYTF. CDR3 coding DNA: TGCGCCAGCAGCTCAACTACCTATGGCTACACCTTC.

The V and J genes are TRBV2 and TRBJ2-7; 9 bases line up with TRBD1. Germline trimming cut 4 bases from V and 1 base from J; bases unmatched to any gene: 2. The CDR3 consists of 14 residues. From germline, CDR1 is SNHLY and CDR2 FYNNEI. The CDR3 spells CASSGTGDSYEQYF. CDR3 DNA sequence: TGTGCCAGCAGTGGGACAGGGGATTCCTACGAGCAGTACTTC.

The chain employs TRBV5-1 and TRBJ1-2; TRBD1 aligns across 12 bases. V trimming: 2 bases; J trimming: 2 bases; junction bases outside the gene matches: 10. Per the germline V gene, CDR1 is SGHRS and CDR2 is YFSETQ. The length of the CDR3 is 18 residues. The CDR3 loop reads CASSFTTGTGGYNYGYTF. The CDR3 coding sequence is TGCGCCAGCAGCTTCACGACCGGGACAGGGGGCTACAACTATGGCTACACCTTC.

The V and J genes are TRBV5-1 and TRBJ1-4, with D possibly matching TRBD1 (5 bases). This CDR3 is 14 amino acids long. The V gene lost 6 bases and the J gene lost 6 bases, with 15 bases spanning the gap. Germline values: CDR1 SGHRS, CDR2 YFSETQ. The CDR3 bases are TGCGCCAGCAAACCAGGCAGGGAATATGAAAAACTGTTTTTT. It specifies CASKPGREYEKLFF.

As regards this clone: At the DNA level, this CDR3 is encoded by other sequences in the same sample as well. This sequence joins TRBV5-1 and TRBJ2-1; the match to TRBD2 covers 14 bases. CDR3 length: 15 residues. J gave up 6 bases and V 4 bases, and 3 bases lay outside the gene matches. The germline gives CDR1 SGHRS, CDR2 YFSETQ. CDR3 in DNA: TGCGCCAGCAGCGTCGGACTAGCGGGAGGCAATGAGCAGTTCTTC. Translating gives CASSVGLAGGNEQFF. The entire variable domain, with the rest obtained from reference TRBV5-1 and TRBJ2-1, is as follows: KAGVTQTPRYLIKTRGQQVTLSCSPISGHRSVSWYQQTPGQGLQFLFEYFSETQRNKGNFPGRFSGRQFSNSRSEMNVSTLELGDSALYLCASSVGLAGGNEQFFGPGTRLTVL.

V and J are TRBV7-3 and TRBJ2-5, with TRBD2 as a possible D gene (5 bases). The CDR3 contains 14 residues. Trimming left V 5 bases short and J 4 bases short, with 14 bases between. CDR1 and CDR2 from the germline V gene are SGHTA and FQGTGA. CDR3 residues: CASSPTRGRETQYF. CDR3 bases: TGTGCCAGCAGCCCTACCCGGGGAAGAGAGACCCAGTACTTC.

The chain carries TRBV5-4 and TRBJ1-1; D is possibly TRBD1 (5 bases). Germline V gives CDR1 SGHNT, CDR2 YYREEE (reference sequence). CDR3 length: 14 amino acids. The V gene lost 4 bases and the J gene lost 7 bases, with 17 bases spanning the gap. The DNA of the CDR3 is TGTGCCAGCAGCCGAACCAGGGATAGAGGTGAAGCTTTCTTT. Residues: CASSRTRDRGEAFF.

This clone was found once. The chain is built from TRBV19 and TRBJ2-5; 12 bases are shared with TRBD2. The CDR3 loop spans 15 amino acids. CDR1 LNHDA and CDR2 SQIVND come from the germline V gene (reference sequence). The V segment lost 3 bases and the J segment 9 bases; nucleotides outside the gene matches: 8. The CDR3 sequence is CASSIGTSGPRPQYF. The CDR3 region has the DNA TGTGCCAGTAGTATCGGGACTAGCGGGCCCCGACCCCAGTACTTC.

The chain combines TRBV11-2 with TRBJ1-3; 8 bases match TRBD1. The CDR3 has 17 residues. Unmatched junction bases numbered 8, after V lost 4 bases and J lost 0 bases. Germline assignment: CDR1 SGHAT and CDR2 FQNNGV. This CDR3 is CASSSTGDVFSGNTIYF. The CDR3 DNA reads TGTGCCAGCAGCTCGACAGGGGACGTGTTCTCTGGAAACACCATATATTTT.

V gene TRBV5-4 combines with J gene TRBJ1-2, with a possible D match to TRBD1 (5 bases). V lost 4 bases and J 8 bases, leaving 21 bases between the germline ends. From germline, CDR1 is SGHNT and CDR2 YYREEE (reference sequence). The CDR3 sequence is 15 residues long. The CDR3 bases are TGTGCCAGCAGCCCGGGTTCGGGCAGGGTGGAGGGCTACACCTTC. Translation gives CASSPGSGRVEGYTF.

The J gene is TRBJ2-5, the V gene TRBV5-4, with D hard to call. The CDR3 is 14 amino acids. CDR1 is SGHNT and CDR2 is YYREEE in the germline V gene (reference sequence). Trimming left V 2 bases short and J 0 bases short, with 8 bases between. CDR3 coding DNA: TGTGCCAGCAGCTTTCCCCCCTACCAAGAGACCCAGTACTTC. Its protein product is CASSFPPYQETQYF.

The V gene is TRBV7-2, the J gene TRBJ1-1; tentatively, D is TRBD1 (6 bases). Germline V gives CDR1 SGHTA, CDR2 FQGNSA. The CDR3 is 17 amino acids. Trimming shortened V by 1 base and J by 10 bases, and 25 bases separated the two germline ends. The CDR3 sequence: CASSLVFVGQGSFLAFF. The CDR3 DNA reads as TGTGCCAGCAGCTTAGTTTTTGTTGGGCAGGGGTCTTTCTTAGCTTTCTTT.

The chain uses TRBV15 and TRBJ2-5, with D uncertain. V was shortened by 0 bases and J by 2 bases, with 7 bases between the two germline ends. Germline-derived CDR1 and CDR2 are LNHNV and YYDKDF (reference sequence). CDR3 size: 14 residues. CDR3 sequence: CATSRDGRQETQYF. CDR3 in DNA: TGTGCCACCAGCAGAGATGGCAGGCAAGAGACCCAGTACTTC.

This rearrangement joins TRBV28 to TRBJ1-6; TRBD1 aligns across 8 bases. CDR3 size: 16 residues. CDR1 and CDR2 from the germline V gene are MDHEN and SYDVKM. V trimming: 2 bases; J trimming: 9 bases; junction bases outside the gene matches: 9. CDR3 in amino acids: CASSLIGQGRASPLHF. In DNA, the CDR3 is TGTGCCAGCAGTTTAATAGGACAGGGAAGGGCTTCACCCCTCCACTTT.

The rearrangement joins TRBV7-6 to TRBJ2-3; 9 positions agree with TRBD1. Trimming took 4 bases from V and 5 from J; bases not matched to a gene: 7. Germline values: CDR1 SGHVS, CDR2 FNYEAQ. The length of the CDR3 is 15 residues. The CDR3 loop is CASSSTGGGGDTQYF. CDR3 DNA sequence: TGTGCCAGCAGCTCAACAGGGGGCGGTGGAGATACGCAGTATTTT.

The J gene is TRBJ1-3, the V gene TRBV7-2, with D tentatively TRBD1 (5 bases). The CDR3 covers 15 residues. In germline, CDR1 is SGHTA, CDR2 FQGNSA. Trimming removed 5 bases at V and 4 bases at J, with 15 bases between. CDR3 DNA: TGTGCCAGCAGCCCCCTGGGAGGGGCCGGAAACACCATATATTTT. This translates into CASSPLGGAGNTIYF. Supplemented by reference TRBV7-2 and TRBJ1-3, the full variable domain reads GAGVSQSPSNKVTEKGKDVELRCDPISGHTALYWYRQSLGQGLEFLIYFQGNSAPDKSGLPSDRFSAERTGGSVSTLTIQRTQQEDSAVYLCASSPLGGAGNTIYFGEGSWLTVV.

This clone was seen a few times. The chain links TRBV19 to TRBJ1-5; 10 bases agree with TRBD1. Per the germline V gene, CDR1 is LNHDA and CDR2 is SQIVND (reference sequence). V dropped 6 bases and J dropped 3; count of bases not matched to a gene: 2. CDR3 length: 14 amino acids. In DNA form, the CDR3 reads TGTGCCAGTAGGGACAGGGGGGCCAATCAGCCCCAGCATTTT. This sequence encodes CASRDRGANQPQHF.

The chain is built from TRBV2 and TRBJ2-7; D is uncertain. CDR1 SNHLY and CDR2 FYNNEI come from the germline V gene. V gave up 9 bases and J gave up 7 bases, with 10 bases separating them. The CDR3 consists of 10 residues. CDR3 region: CARLPREQYF. As DNA, the CDR3 is TGTGCCAGACTTCCTAGGGAGCAGTACTTC.

CDR3 sequence reads: CASSLDRATEAFF. DNA of the CDR3: TGTGCCAGCAGCTTAGACAGGGCCACTGAAGCTTTCTTT. The chain combines TRBV7-6 with TRBJ1-1, with D perhaps TRBD1 (6 bases). Trimming removed 1 base at V and 4 bases at J, with 7 bases between. The length of the CDR3 is 13 residues. CDR1 and CDR2 from the germline V gene are SGHVS and FNYEAQ.

Points on this clone: Germline and junction disagree at one end, which may indicate a read error. The genes are TRBV7-7 and TRBJ2-5; 8 bases are shared with TRBD2. Germline V gene lookup returns CDR1 SSHAT and CDR2 FNYEAQ (reference sequence). This CDR3 has 16 residues. The CDR3 DNA reads as TGTGCTAGCAGCTTAGGGACCCTAGCGGGTGGGGAGACCCAGTACTTC. Its translation: CASSLGTLAGGETQYF.

J is TRBJ1-3 and V is TRBV7-6, with D unresolved. The CDR3 consists of 14 residues. The V end was cut by 5 bases, the J end by 4 bases, with 12 bases between. The germline CDR1 and CDR2 sequences are SGHVS and FNYEAQ. The CDR3 sequence: CASSPKKTGNTIYF. The CDR3 nucleotides read TGTGCCAGCAGCCCTAAGAAAACCGGAAACACCATATATTTT.

The V and J genes are TRBV6-6 and TRBJ1-6; D perhaps matches TRBD1 (5 bases). CDR1 is MNHNY, CDR2 SVGAGI, per germline (reference sequence). The CDR3 length is 15 residues. V lost 2 bases and J lost 7, with 12 bases in between. CDR3 residues: CASSYRDSLNSPLHF. CDR3 coding DNA: TGTGCCAGCAGTTACCGAGACAGTCTGAATTCACCCCTCCACTTT.

CDR3 protein: CASGFTGTGSRETQYF. The CDR3 nucleotides read TGTGCTAGTGGTTTCACCGGGACAGGGAGTCGGGAGACCCAGTACTTC. This chain uses TRBV12-5 with TRBJ2-5, with 9 bases matching TRBD1. Germline V gene data show CDR1 as LGHNT and CDR2 as FRNRAP. V lost 3 bases, J lost 5 bases, and 10 bases stayed unmatched. The CDR3 consists of 16 residues. Combining the CDR3 with reference TRBV12-5 and TRBJ2-5 gives the whole variable domain DARVTQTPRHKVTEMGQEVTMRCQPILGHNTVFWYRQTMMQGLELLAYFRNRAPLDDSGMPKDRFSAEMPDATLATLKIQPSEPRDSAVYFCASGFTGTGSRETQYFGPGTRLLVL.